This TCR beta chain was sequenced in a study of blood T cell repertoires in COVID-19. Study details: Both acute and convalescent COVID-19 samples were obtained from the United States, Italy and Spain. The analysed material was cDNA or gDNA that came from T cells, B-cell-depleted T cells, or PBMCs.

In the authors' methods: Amplified reference gene primers provided the basis for estimating nucleated cell counts. Sequencing was performed with immunoSEQ multiplex PCR; in TCRdb, only in-frame clones are kept and a portion is missing. V, J and clone size reflect that table, while D and trimming were determined from the DNA. Among around 280,000 clones listed, 85% were seen once. This clone was counted once. Trimming cost V 2 bases and J 3 bases; bases outside gene matches: 8. This CDR3 is built from 15 residues. From germline, CDR1 is SGHRS and CDR2 YFSETQ. The source is a woman in her fifties or sixties with active or convalescent COVID-19. Sequenced: peripheral blood. This chain uses TRBV5-1 with TRBJ2-7; 7 bases fit TRBD2. Written as DNA, the CDR3 is TGCGCCAGCAGCTTTACATCGGGAGGTAACTACGAGCAGTACTTC. It encodes CASSFTSGGNYEQYF.